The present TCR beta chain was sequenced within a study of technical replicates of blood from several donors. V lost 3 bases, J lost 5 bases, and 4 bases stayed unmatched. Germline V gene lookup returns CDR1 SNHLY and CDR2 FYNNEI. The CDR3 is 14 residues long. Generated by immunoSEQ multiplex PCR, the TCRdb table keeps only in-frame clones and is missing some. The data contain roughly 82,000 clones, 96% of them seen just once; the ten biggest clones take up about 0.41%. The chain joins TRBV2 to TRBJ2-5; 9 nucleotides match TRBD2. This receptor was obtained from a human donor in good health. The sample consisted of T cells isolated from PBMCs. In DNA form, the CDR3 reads TGTGCCAGCAGTGATACGGCGGGAGGGGAGACCCAGTACTTC. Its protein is CASSDTAGGETQYF.